This T cell receptor (beta chain) was found in a study of monozygotic twins with inflammatory bowel disease. Amplification used two nested PCRs: 15 to 20 cycles, then 8 to 10 cycles, on TCRalpha/TCRbeta cDNA. With the 5' RACE reads reprocessed, TCRdb shows one record per CDR3 protein and no DNA. Its table records approximately 400,000 distinct CDR3 sequences. Germline CDR1 is SGHKS and CDR2 is YYEKEE (reference sequence). The CDR3 is made up of 18 amino acids. This receptor was taken from a human donor with ulcerative colitis or Crohn's disease, or a healthy co-twin of an affected twin (not recorded which). The chain has TRBV5-5 and TRBJ1-5; with no DNA, the TCRdb D assignment of TRBD1 cannot be verified. Material for sequencing was blood. CDR3 sequence: CASSLRYRDRVIDQPQHF.